This T cell receptor beta chain was identified during a study of shared clonotypes between healthy human individuals. The wider study: Donors had three CD4 naive, three CD4 memory, two CD8 naive and one CD8 memory plate apiece.

Study findings and constraints: Relative to clonotypes present in all four donors, those not shared had lower generation probabilities. Some naive CD4 clonotypes, roughly 4.8%, turned up in common across four donors.

Here immunoSEQ multiplex PCR was the method, and the copy in TCRdb shows in-frame clones only, minus some. The sample consists of hundreds of thousands of clones, about 74% of them appearing once. The V and J ends lost 4 bases and 6 bases respectively, with 13 bases between them. Per germline, CDR1 SGHRS and CDR2 YFSETQ. The CDR3 sequence is 13 residues long. Of note for this clone: The target antigen is unknown.

The clonotype was recovered from a young woman in good health. Sequenced: memory CD4+ T cells sorted from blood. Subset of the sample: CD45RA-negative fraction. The chain recombines TRBV5-1 with TRBJ2-5, with D tentatively TRBD1 or TRBD2 (6 bases each). The CDR3: CASSPGGGKTQYF. CDR3 nucleotide sequence: TGCGCCAGCAGCCCAGGAGGGGGGAAGACCCAGTACTTC.